Listed below are T cell receptor beta chains from one sample, sequenced in a study of shared T cell receptors in the human thymus. Generated by immunoSEQ multiplex PCR, the TCRdb table keeps only in-frame clones and is missing some. The sample lists under 700,000 clones; about 84% were seen once. The sample was also linked to a second study, of human thymus T cells.

The specimen was thymocytes. These receptors were obtained from a boy in the first two years of life with a congenital heart defect. The CDR3 runs from the conserved cysteine through the conserved F or W. D genes are given only for firm matches. Expanded clones get a size class; other rows say once, few or many, or leave the size out.

v_call: TRBV5-6; clone_size: -; j_call: TRBJ2-7; d_call: TRBD2; cdr3_nt: TGTGCCAGCAGCTGGGGGTGGCGGGAGGTCCAGGGAGAGCAGTACTTC; cdr3_aa: CASSWGWREVQGEQYF
v_call: TRBV27; clone_size: -; j_call: TRBJ2-7; d_call: -; cdr3_nt: TGTGCCAGCAGTTTTGGCGGCTACGAGCAGTACTTC; cdr3_aa: CASSFGGYEQYF
v_call: TRBV5-8; clone_size: -; j_call: TRBJ2-7; d_call: -; cdr3_nt: TGTGCCAGCAGCTCCCCGGAGGGGGGGTACTACGAGCAGTACTTC; cdr3_aa: CASSSPEGGYYEQYF
v_call: TRBV7-8; clone_size: few; j_call: TRBJ2-1; d_call: TRBD2; cdr3_nt: TGTGCCAGCAGCTTAGATCGGGGGAGGGCGAGGAATGAGCAGTTCTTC; cdr3_aa: CASSLDRGRARNEQFF
v_call: TRBV7-2; clone_size: -; j_call: TRBJ1-5; d_call: TRBD1; cdr3_nt: TGTGCCAGCAGCCCGACAGGGGCCCTTAGCAATCAGCCCCAGCATTTT; cdr3_aa: CASSPTGALSNQPQHF
v_call: TRBV4-2; clone_size: few; j_call: TRBJ2-2; d_call: TRBD2; cdr3_nt: TGTGCCAGCAGCCAACCAAGGACTAGCGGGCTGCCCGGGGACACCGGGGAGCTGTTTTTT; cdr3_aa: CASSQPRTSGLPGDTGELFF
v_call: TRBV6-5; clone_size: -; j_call: TRBJ2-1; d_call: -; cdr3_nt: TGTGCCAGCAGTACCCCGTGGACAGTGCCCAATGAGCAGTTCTTC; cdr3_aa: CASSTPWTVPNEQFF
v_call: TRBV19; clone_size: -; j_call: TRBJ2-2; d_call: TRBD1; cdr3_nt: TGTGCCAGTCGCACAGGGGGCGTTCGGACCGGGGAGCTGTTTTTT; cdr3_aa: CASRTGGVRTGELFF
v_call: TRBV2; clone_size: -; j_call: TRBJ2-7; d_call: TRBD1; cdr3_nt: TGTGCCAGCATCCGGTGGTATAATTTCGGGACAGTAAGGTACGAGCAGTACTTC; cdr3_aa: CASIRWYNFGTVRYEQYF
v_call: TRBV6-5; clone_size: -; j_call: TRBJ1-1; d_call: TRBD1; cdr3_nt: TGTGCCAGCAGTTACCCCGGGACAGGGGGCTACACTGAAGCTTTCTTT; cdr3_aa: CASSYPGTGGYTEAFF
v_call: TRBV6-6; clone_size: -; j_call: TRBJ2-7; d_call: -; cdr3_nt: TGTGCCAGCAGTTACTCTTCATACAGGGCCTACGAGCAGTACTTC; cdr3_aa: CASSYSSYRAYEQYF
v_call: TRBV6-5; clone_size: -; j_call: TRBJ1-5; d_call: -; cdr3_nt: TGTGCCAGCGGGGGAGGATATAGCAATCAGCCCCAGCATTTT; cdr3_aa: CASGGGYSNQPQHF
v_call: TRBV14; clone_size: -; j_call: TRBJ1-4; d_call: TRBD1; cdr3_nt: TGTGCCAGCAGCCACCGGAACAGGGGCTTTCGGGAAAAACTGTTTTTT; cdr3_aa: CASSHRNRGFREKLFF
v_call: TRBV19; clone_size: -; j_call: TRBJ1-2; d_call: -; cdr3_nt: TGTGCCAGTAGCCGGACAGCTCTATTCTATGGCTACACCTTC; cdr3_aa: CASSRTALFYGYTF
v_call: TRBV5-8; clone_size: -; j_call: TRBJ2-6; d_call: TRBD2; cdr3_nt: TGTGCCAGCAGCCTCGGGAGGGGTTCAAGGTTCATCTCTGGGGCCAACGTCCTGACTTTC; cdr3_aa: CASSLGRGSRFISGANVLTF
v_call: TRBV5-6; clone_size: -; j_call: TRBJ2-1; d_call: -; cdr3_nt: TGTGCCAGCAGCCATGCCGAGCGTGAGCAGTTCTTC; cdr3_aa: CASSHAEREQFF
v_call: TRBV28; clone_size: -; j_call: TRBJ2-1; d_call: TRBD2; cdr3_nt: TGTGCCAGCAGTTTAGCTAGCGGGGGCTATGAGCAGTTCTTC; cdr3_aa: CASSLASGGYEQFF
v_call: TRBV27; clone_size: -; j_call: TRBJ1-1; d_call: -; cdr3_nt: TGTGCCAGCAGCAAAACCACCAGGGCTCGGGACACTGAAGCTTTCTTT; cdr3_aa: CASSKTTRARDTEAFF
v_call: TRBV14; clone_size: -; j_call: TRBJ2-7; d_call: -; cdr3_nt: TGTGCCAGCAGCCAAGAATTGGCTCCGGGTGAGCAGTACTTC; cdr3_aa: CASSQELAPGEQYF
v_call: TRBV28; clone_size: -; j_call: TRBJ2-1; d_call: -; cdr3_nt: TGTGCCAGCAGGGGACGGGGGTACAATGAGCAGTTCTTC; cdr3_aa: CASRGRGYNEQFF
v_call: TRBV5-1; clone_size: once; j_call: TRBJ2-7; d_call: TRBD1; cdr3_nt: TGCGCCAGCAGCTTGGACAGACAGGGCGGTTTGTACGAGCAGTACTTC; cdr3_aa: CASSLDRQGGLYEQYF
v_call: TRBV7-2; clone_size: few; j_call: TRBJ2-5; d_call: -; cdr3_nt: TGTGCCAGCAGCTTAGAACCGGGGATACGGCAGACCCAGTACTTC; cdr3_aa: CASSLEPGIRQTQYF
v_call: TRBV11-3; clone_size: -; j_call: TRBJ2-3; d_call: TRBD2; cdr3_nt: TGTGCCAGCAGCTCAGAGACCGGGACTAGCGGAAACACAGATACGCAGTATTTT; cdr3_aa: CASSSETGTSGNTDTQYF
v_call: TRBV9; clone_size: -; j_call: TRBJ2-1; d_call: TRBD1; cdr3_nt: TGTGCCAGCAGCGTAGAGGCCCCGGCCAGGGGGACAGCCTACAATGAGCAGTTCTTC; cdr3_aa: CASSVEAPARGTAYNEQFF
v_call: TRBV30; clone_size: -; j_call: TRBJ2-1; d_call: -; cdr3_nt: TGTGCCTGGAGTGTACGGAGGGAGACTGAGCAGTTCTTC; cdr3_aa: CAWSVRRETEQFF
v_call: TRBV14; clone_size: -; j_call: TRBJ2-3; d_call: -; cdr3_nt: TGTGCCAGCAGCCAAGATTGGAGCGGTGCTCCCACAGATACGCAGTATTTT; cdr3_aa: CASSQDWSGAPTDTQYF
v_call: TRBV5-1; clone_size: -; j_call: TRBJ1-2; d_call: -; cdr3_nt: TGCGCCAGCAGCTTGGTTGCAGGGCAGTCTAACTATGGCTACACCTTC; cdr3_aa: CASSLVAGQSNYGYTF
v_call: TRBV27; clone_size: -; j_call: TRBJ1-4; d_call: -; cdr3_nt: TGTGCCAGCAGCCGCACCGGGGAAAGAGAAAAACTGTTTTTT; cdr3_aa: CASSRTGEREKLFF
v_call: TRBV15; clone_size: -; j_call: TRBJ2-4; d_call: TRBD2; cdr3_nt: TGTGCCACCCGAGAATCCAAACTAGCGGGAGGGTCCAAAAACATTCAGTACTTC; cdr3_aa: CATRESKLAGGSKNIQYF
v_call: TRBV30; clone_size: few; j_call: TRBJ2-7; d_call: TRBD2; cdr3_nt: TGTGCCTGGAGTATCCCGGGGACTAGCGGAGCCTACGAGCAGTACTTC; cdr3_aa: CAWSIPGTSGAYEQYF
v_call: TRBV7-9; clone_size: -; j_call: TRBJ2-7; d_call: TRBD2; cdr3_nt: TGTGCCAGCAGCTTAGCTCCGGGACTAGCGGATTCCCCCTACGAGCAGTACTTC; cdr3_aa: CASSLAPGLADSPYEQYF
v_call: TRBV6-1; clone_size: -; j_call: TRBJ2-7; d_call: TRBD2; cdr3_nt: TGTGCCAGCAGAGAAATAGCGGGAAGCCCCTACGAGCAGTACTTC; cdr3_aa: CASREIAGSPYEQYF
v_call: TRBV7-6; clone_size: few; j_call: TRBJ1-4; d_call: TRBD1; cdr3_nt: TGTGCCAGCAGCTTAGGGGACAGGGGAGGTTATGAAAAACTGTTTTTT; cdr3_aa: CASSLGDRGGYEKLFF
v_call: TRBV4-1; clone_size: -; j_call: TRBJ2-1; d_call: TRBD2; cdr3_nt: TGCGCCAGCAGCCCCAGGACTAGCCGGGGATACAATGAGCAGTTCTTC; cdr3_aa: CASSPRTSRGYNEQFF
v_call: TRBV18; clone_size: -; j_call: TRBJ2-7; d_call: -; cdr3_nt: TGTGCCAGCTCACCTCAACTCGGGGGGCGGGGCAATCCCCTCTACGAGCAGTACTTC; cdr3_aa: CASSPQLGGRGNPLYEQYF
v_call: TRBV14; clone_size: -; j_call: TRBJ2-7; d_call: TRBD2; cdr3_nt: TGTGCCAGCAGCCAAGTTCCCGGGACTAGCGGGAGGGTAGGCTACGAGCAGTACTTC; cdr3_aa: CASSQVPGTSGRVGYEQYF
v_call: TRBV11-2; clone_size: -; j_call: TRBJ1-1; d_call: -; cdr3_nt: TGTGCCAGCAGCTTCCCCTCTCACACTGAAGCTTTCTTT; cdr3_aa: CASSFPSHTEAFF
v_call: TRBV7-2; clone_size: -; j_call: TRBJ2-1; d_call: TRBD1; cdr3_nt: TGTGCCAGCAAACAGGGGACAGGGGACTACAATGAGCAGTTCTTC; cdr3_aa: CASKQGTGDYNEQFF
v_call: TRBV6-5; clone_size: once; j_call: TRBJ1-5; d_call: -; cdr3_nt: TGTGCCAGCAGTTACGTGGAGCATAGCAATCAGCCCCAGCATTTT; cdr3_aa: CASSYVEHSNQPQHF
v_call: TRBV13; clone_size: -; j_call: TRBJ2-1; d_call: TRBD2; cdr3_nt: TGTGCCAGCAGCCCGACTAGCGGGGACTACAATGAGCAGTTCTTC; cdr3_aa: CASSPTSGDYNEQFF
v_call: TRBV5-4; clone_size: -; j_call: TRBJ2-7; d_call: TRBD2; cdr3_nt: TGTGCCAGCAGCTCTAGCGGGAGTTACGAGCAGTACTTC; cdr3_aa: CASSSSGSYEQYF
v_call: TRBV25-1; clone_size: -; j_call: TRBJ2-1; d_call: -; cdr3_nt: TGTGCCAGCAGTGCAGACGCCGTGGGCAGGGGTTTAAATGAGCAGTTCTTC; cdr3_aa: CASSADAVGRGLNEQFF
v_call: TRBV29-1; clone_size: -; j_call: TRBJ2-5; d_call: -; cdr3_nt: TGCAGCGTTGACGGAGGGGGCGAAGAGACCCAGTACTTC; cdr3_aa: CSVDGGGEETQYF
v_call: TRBV28; clone_size: -; j_call: TRBJ1-5; d_call: -; cdr3_nt: TGTGCCAGCAGTTCGACAGGCACCAATCAGCCCCAGCATTTT; cdr3_aa: CASSSTGTNQPQHF
v_call: TRBV11-2; clone_size: -; j_call: TRBJ1-5; d_call: -; cdr3_nt: TGTGCCAGCAGCCCCGGCGGGGGGCTAAGCAATCAGCCCCAGCATTTT; cdr3_aa: CASSPGGGLSNQPQHF
v_call: TRBV6-5; clone_size: -; j_call: TRBJ2-2; d_call: -; cdr3_nt: TGTGCCAGCAGTTGCAGACAGGCCCCCCACACCGGGGAGCTGTTTTTT; cdr3_aa: CASSCRQAPHTGELFF
v_call: TRBV15; clone_size: -; j_call: TRBJ1-5; d_call: -; cdr3_nt: TGTGCCACCAGCAGAGATACCCCCTGGAGGGGCCTTAGCAATCAGCCCCAGCATTTT; cdr3_aa: CATSRDTPWRGLSNQPQHF
v_call: TRBV4-3; clone_size: -; j_call: TRBJ1-2; d_call: TRBD1; cdr3_nt: TGCGCCAGCAGCCAAGAGGTCCGGGACAGAATATATGGCTACACCTTC; cdr3_aa: CASSQEVRDRIYGYTF
v_call: TRBV29-1; clone_size: -; j_call: TRBJ2-1; d_call: -; cdr3_nt: TGCAGCCCTCCGGGTGTTCCTTCCTACAATGAGCAGTTCTTC; cdr3_aa: CSPPGVPSYNEQFF
v_call: TRBV15; clone_size: -; j_call: TRBJ1-6; d_call: -; cdr3_nt: TGTGCCACCAGGTCGGACAGCCCCAATAGCTATTCACCCCTCCACTTT; cdr3_aa: CATRSDSPNSYSPLHF
v_call: TRBV4-1; clone_size: -; j_call: TRBJ2-7; d_call: TRBD2; cdr3_nt: TGCGCCAGCAGCCAAGATCGGGGGGGGGAGGCGGGAACGAGGTACGAGCAGTACTTC; cdr3_aa: CASSQDRGGEAGTRYEQYF
v_call: TRBV27; clone_size: -; j_call: TRBJ1-2; d_call: TRBD1; cdr3_nt: TGTGCCAGCAGTTCCACCAGGGGGGGGACAGGGGACTACTATGGCTACACCTTC; cdr3_aa: CASSSTRGGTGDYYGYTF
v_call: TRBV12-5; clone_size: -; j_call: TRBJ2-2; d_call: TRBD2; cdr3_nt: TGTGCTAGTGGTTTGGTTGGACTAGCGAATTTCCCTGGGGAGCTGTTTTTT; cdr3_aa: CASGLVGLANFPGELFF